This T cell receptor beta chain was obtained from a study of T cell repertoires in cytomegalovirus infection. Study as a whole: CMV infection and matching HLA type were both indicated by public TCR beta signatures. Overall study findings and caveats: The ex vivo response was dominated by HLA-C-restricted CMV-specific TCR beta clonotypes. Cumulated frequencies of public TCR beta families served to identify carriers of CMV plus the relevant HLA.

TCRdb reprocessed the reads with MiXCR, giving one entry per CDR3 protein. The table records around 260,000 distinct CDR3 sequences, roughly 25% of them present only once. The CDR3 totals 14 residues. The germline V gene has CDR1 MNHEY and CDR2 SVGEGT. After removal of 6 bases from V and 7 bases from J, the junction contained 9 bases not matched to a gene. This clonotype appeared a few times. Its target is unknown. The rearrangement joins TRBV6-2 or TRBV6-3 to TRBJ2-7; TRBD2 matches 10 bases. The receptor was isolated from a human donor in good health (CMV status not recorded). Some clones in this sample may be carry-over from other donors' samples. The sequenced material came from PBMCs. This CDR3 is CASRGSGGAREQYF. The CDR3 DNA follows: TGTGCCAGCAGAGGCAGCGGGGGGGCGAGAGAGCAGTACTTC.